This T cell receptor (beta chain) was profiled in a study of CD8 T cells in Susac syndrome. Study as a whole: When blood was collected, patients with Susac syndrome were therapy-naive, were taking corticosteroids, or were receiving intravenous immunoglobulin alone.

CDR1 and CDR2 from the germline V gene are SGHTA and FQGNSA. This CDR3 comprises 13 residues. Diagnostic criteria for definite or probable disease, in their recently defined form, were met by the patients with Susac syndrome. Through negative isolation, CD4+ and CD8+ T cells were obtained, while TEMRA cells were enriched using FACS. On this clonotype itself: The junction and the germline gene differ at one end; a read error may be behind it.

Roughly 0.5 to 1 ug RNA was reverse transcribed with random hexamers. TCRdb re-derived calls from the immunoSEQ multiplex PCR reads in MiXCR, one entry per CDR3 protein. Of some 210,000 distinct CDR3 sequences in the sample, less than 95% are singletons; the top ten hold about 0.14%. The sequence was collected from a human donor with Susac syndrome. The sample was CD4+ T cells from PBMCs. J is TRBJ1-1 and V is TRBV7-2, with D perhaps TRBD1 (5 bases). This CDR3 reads CASSLGRNTGAFF. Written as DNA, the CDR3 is TGTGCCAGCAGCCTGGGACGGAACACTGGAGCTTTCTTT.